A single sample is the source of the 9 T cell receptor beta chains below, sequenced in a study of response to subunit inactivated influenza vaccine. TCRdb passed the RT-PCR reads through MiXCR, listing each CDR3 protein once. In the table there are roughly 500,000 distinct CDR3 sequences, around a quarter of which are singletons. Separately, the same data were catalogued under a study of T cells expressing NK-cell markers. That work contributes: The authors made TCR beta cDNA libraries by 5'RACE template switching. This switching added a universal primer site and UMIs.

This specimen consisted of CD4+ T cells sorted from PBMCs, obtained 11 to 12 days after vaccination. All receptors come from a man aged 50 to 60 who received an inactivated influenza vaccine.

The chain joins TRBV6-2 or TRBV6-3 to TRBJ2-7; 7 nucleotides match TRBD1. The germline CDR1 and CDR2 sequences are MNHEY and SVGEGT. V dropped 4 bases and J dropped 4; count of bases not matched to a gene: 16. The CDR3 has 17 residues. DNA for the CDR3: TGTGCCAGCAGTTCGTACCCCGGGACAGCTTTCGGGTACGAGCAGTACTTC. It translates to CASSSYPGTAFGYEQYF.

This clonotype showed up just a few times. In DNA, the CDR3 is TGTGCCAGCAGCTTAGCGCTGGACGGAACCTACGAGCAGTACTTC. Protein: CASSLALDGTYEQYF. The J gene is TRBJ2-7, the V gene TRBV7-2; D unresolved. V was shortened by 0 bases and J by 2 bases, with 11 bases between the two germline ends. Per germline, CDR1 SGHTA and CDR2 FQGNSA. The CDR3 runs to 15 residues.

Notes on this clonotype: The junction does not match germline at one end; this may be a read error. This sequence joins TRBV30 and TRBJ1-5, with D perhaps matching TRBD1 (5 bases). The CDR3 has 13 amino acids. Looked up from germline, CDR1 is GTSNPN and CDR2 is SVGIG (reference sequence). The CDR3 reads CAWSTTGNQPHHF. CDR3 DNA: TGTGCCTGGAGTACTACAGGCAATCAGCCCCATCATTTT.

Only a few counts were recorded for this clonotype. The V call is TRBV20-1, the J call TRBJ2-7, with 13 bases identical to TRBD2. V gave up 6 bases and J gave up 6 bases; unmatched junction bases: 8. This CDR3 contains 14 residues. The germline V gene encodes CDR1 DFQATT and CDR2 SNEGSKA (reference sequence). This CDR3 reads CSADPRTSGSEQYF. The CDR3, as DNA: TGCAGTGCAGACCCGAGGACTAGCGGGAGCGAGCAGTACTTC.

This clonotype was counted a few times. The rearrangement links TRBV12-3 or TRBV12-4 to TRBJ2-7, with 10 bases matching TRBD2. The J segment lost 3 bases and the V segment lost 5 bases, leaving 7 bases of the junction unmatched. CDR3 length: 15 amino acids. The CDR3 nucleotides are TGTGCCAGCAGTCCCCCTCTAGCGGGGGTCTACGAGCAGTACTTC. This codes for CASSPPLAGVYEQYF.

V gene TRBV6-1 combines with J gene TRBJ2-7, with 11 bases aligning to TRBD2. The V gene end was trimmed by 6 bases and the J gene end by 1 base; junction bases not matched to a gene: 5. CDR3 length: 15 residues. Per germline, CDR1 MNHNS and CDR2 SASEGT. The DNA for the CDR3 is TGTGCCAGCAGCGCTTCTAGCGGGAGGTCCTACGAGCAGTACTTC. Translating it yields CASSASSGRSYEQYF.

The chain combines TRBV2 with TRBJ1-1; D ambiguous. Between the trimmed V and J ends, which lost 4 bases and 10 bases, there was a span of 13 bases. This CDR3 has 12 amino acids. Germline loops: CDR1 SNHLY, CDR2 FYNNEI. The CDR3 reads CASSAGTGVAFF. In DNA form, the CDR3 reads TGTGCCAGCAGTGCGGGAACCGGTGTAGCTTTCTTT.

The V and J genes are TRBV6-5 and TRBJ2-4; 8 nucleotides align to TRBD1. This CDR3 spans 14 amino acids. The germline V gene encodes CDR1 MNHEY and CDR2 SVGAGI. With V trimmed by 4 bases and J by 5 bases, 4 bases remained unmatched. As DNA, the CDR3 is TGTGCCAGCAGTTCCTACAGGGGGGAAAACATTCAGTACTTC. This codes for CASSSYRGENIQYF.

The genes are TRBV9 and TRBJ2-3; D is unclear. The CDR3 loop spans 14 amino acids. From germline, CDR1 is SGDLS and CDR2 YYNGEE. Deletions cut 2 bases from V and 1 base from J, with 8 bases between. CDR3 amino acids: CASSVATGTDTQYF. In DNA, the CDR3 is TGTGCCAGCAGCGTGGCCACGGGCACAGATACGCAGTATTTT.